These 20 T cell receptor beta chains were all obtained from the same sample, sequenced in a study of shared T cell receptors in the human thymus. Clones were read by immunoSEQ multiplex PCR, and TCRdb kept only the in-frame ones, dropping some. The sample comprises some 700,000 clones, approximately 85% of which are singletons, and 0.008% to 0.011% rests with the top ten. A further study also used this sample, focusing on human thymus T cells.

Sequenced input: thymocytes. The receptor set was obtained from a girl under three years old with a congenital heart defect.

This clone was detected only a few times. V and J are TRBV9 and TRBJ2-3; TRBD1 is a possible D gene (5 bases). The germline V and J ends were trimmed by 4 bases and 2 bases, with 38 bases remaining between them. Germline V gene lookup returns CDR1 SGDLS and CDR2 YYNGEE. The CDR3 length is 23 residues. In nucleotides, the CDR3 is TGTGCCAGCAGCTCACGGCCCAGGGTAGGGAAGGATACCAACCTCCTCCCCACAGATACGCAGTATTTT. It yields the protein CASSSRPRVGKDTNLLPTDTQYF.

The V and J genes are TRBV19 and TRBJ2-3; 13 bases agree with TRBD2. The CDR3 sequence is 18 residues long. The V gene's germline CDR1 is LNHDA and CDR2 SQIVND (reference sequence). With V trimmed by 3 bases and J by 0 bases, 6 bases remained unmatched. The CDR3 here is CASSIRTSGGVSTDTQYF. Here the CDR3 DNA reads TGTGCCAGTAGTATTCGGACTAGCGGGGGCGTTAGCACAGATACGCAGTATTTT.

This chain connects TRBV5-6 to TRBJ2-7, with D perhaps matching TRBD1 (7 bases). The CDR3 runs to 13 residues. In germline, CDR1 is SGHDT, CDR2 YYEEEE. V gave up 0 bases and J gave up 6 bases, with 10 bases separating them. In DNA form, the CDR3 reads TGTGCCAGCAGCTTGGCTCAGGGGGGCGAGCAGTACTTC. Encoded protein: CASSLAQGGEQYF. Complete variable domain (other parts from reference TRBV5-6 and TRBJ2-7): DAGVTQSPTHLIKTRGQQVTLRCSPKSGHDTVSWYQQALGQGPQFIFQYYEEEERQRGNFPDRFSGHQFPNYSSELNVNALLLGDSALYLCASSLAQGGEQYFGPGTRLTVT.

The J gene is TRBJ1-2, the V gene TRBV2; tentatively, D is TRBD1 (5 bases). In germline, CDR1 is SNHLY, CDR2 FYNNEI. V was clipped by 1 base and J by 7 bases, with 7 bases between them. The CDR3 consists of 12 residues. CDR3 in amino acids: CASSEGGRGYTF. The CDR3 DNA reads TGTGCCAGCAGTGAAGGGGGCCGTGGCTACACCTTC.

This clone has a handful of counts. The chain joins TRBV7-2 to TRBJ1-3, with D possibly matching TRBD1 (5 bases). V lost 5 bases and J 0 bases, leaving 11 bases between the germline ends. This CDR3 comprises 15 residues. Germline assignment: CDR1 SGHTA and CDR2 FQGNSA. The CDR3 DNA is TGTGCCAGCAGCGAGGGACTGAACTCTGGAAACACCATATATTTT. This sequence encodes CASSEGLNSGNTIYF.

V usage is TRBV6-4 and J usage is TRBJ2-3; D call uncertain. The germline V and J ends were trimmed by 0 bases and 0 bases, with 10 bases remaining between them. The CDR3 runs to 16 residues. Germline values: CDR1 MRHNA, CDR2 SNTAGT. Here the CDR3 DNA reads TGTGCCAGCAGTGACTCATGGCAGGCGAGCACAGATACGCAGTATTTT. This codes for CASSDSWQASTDTQYF.

This chain connects TRBV6-5 to TRBJ2-1; 8 bases are a match to TRBD2. The germline V gene has CDR1 MNHEY and CDR2 SVGAGI. J was trimmed by 4 bases and V by 3 bases; bases with no gene match: 5. CDR3 size: 15 residues. CDR3 sequence: CASSYPGLAYNEQFF. The CDR3 bases are TGTGCCAGCAGTTATCCAGGACTAGCTTACAATGAGCAGTTCTTC.

The chain recombines TRBV19 with TRBJ2-1; weak D call: TRBD2 (6 bases). The CDR3 extends over 12 amino acids. Trimming took 6 bases from V and 15 from J, leaving 18 bases between them. CDR1 is LNHDA, CDR2 SQIVND, per germline (reference sequence). The CDR3 loop reads CASRNREGTWFF. In DNA, the CDR3 is TGTGCCAGTAGGAATAGGGAAGGGACTTGGTTCTTC. The variable domain in full, completed from reference TRBV19 and TRBJ2-1, reads DGGITQSPKYLFRKEGQNVTLSCEQNLNHDAMYWYRQDPGQGLRLIYYSQIVNDFQKGDIAEGYSVSREKKESFPLTVTSAQKNPTAFYLCASRNREGTWFFGPGTRLTVL.

The V gene is TRBV11-2, the J gene TRBJ2-2; 8 nucleotides align to TRBD2. Germline V gene data show CDR1 as SGHAT and CDR2 as FQNNGV. This CDR3 has 16 residues. The V segment lost 4 bases and the J segment 5 bases; nucleotides outside the gene matches: 9. CDR3 residues: CASSCSGTGGTGELFF. For the CDR3, the DNA is TGTGCCAGCAGCTGTTCCGGGACGGGGGGGACCGGGGAGCTGTTTTTT.

The chain joins TRBV27 to TRBJ1-4; the D is unclear. The V and J ends lost 5 bases and 3 bases respectively, with 16 bases between them. The CDR3 runs 16 residues. The V gene's germline CDR1 is MNHEY and CDR2 SMNVEV (reference sequence). CDR3 nucleotide sequence: TGTGCCAGCAGTCCATCCCTGAGGGATTCTAATGAAAAACTGTTTTTT. Its translation is CASSPSLRDSNEKLFF.

V usage is TRBV5-6 and J usage is TRBJ1-3; D call uncertain. CDR1 is SGHDT and CDR2 is YYEEEE in the germline V gene. Trimming took 1 base from V and 0 from J, leaving 14 bases between them. The CDR3 covers 17 residues. In DNA, the CDR3 is TGTGCCAGCAGCTTGAAATCGAGGGCTATCTCTGGAAACACCATATATTTT. Translation gives CASSLKSRAISGNTIYF. The variable domain in full, completed from reference TRBV5-6 and TRBJ1-3, reads DAGVTQSPTHLIKTRGQQVTLRCSPKSGHDTVSWYQQALGQGPQFIFQYYEEEERQRGNFPDRFSGHQFPNYSSELNVNALLLGDSALYLCASSLKSRAISGNTIYFGEGSWLTVV.

This chain connects TRBV6-5 to TRBJ1-5; no clear D gene. CDR1 and CDR2 (germline): MNHEY, SVGAGI. Trimming cost V 5 bases and J 2 bases, with 10 bases left between them. There are 14 residues in the CDR3. The CDR3 sequence is CASSPAARNQPQHF. CDR3 sequence (DNA): TGTGCCAGCAGTCCGGCAGCGCGCAATCAGCCCCAGCATTTT.

V is TRBV5-6 and J is TRBJ2-2; weak D call: TRBD1 (6 bases). Trimming took 1 base from V and 6 from J, leaving 22 bases between them. Looked up from germline, CDR1 is SGHDT and CDR2 is YYEEEE. The CDR3 covers 18 residues. The CDR3 region is CASSLTGTGRWVAGELFF. The CDR3 DNA reads TGTGCCAGCAGCTTGACTGGAACAGGGAGATGGGTCGCCGGGGAGCTGTTTTTT.

This chain uses TRBV5-1 with TRBJ2-7; tentative D call: TRBD1 (5 bases). CDR3 length: 14 amino acids. Per germline, CDR1 SGHRS and CDR2 YFSETQ. Deletions cut 0 bases from V and 2 bases from J, with 9 bases between. Here the CDR3 DNA reads TGCGCCAGCAGCTTGGAAGGGGAAACCTACGAGCAGTACTTC. This codes for CASSLEGETYEQYF. Variable domain in full (rest from reference TRBV5-1 and TRBJ2-7): KAGVTQTPRYLIKTRGQQVTLSCSPISGHRSVSWYQQTPGQGLQFLFEYFSETQRNKGNFPGRFSGRQFSNSRSEMNVSTLELGDSALYLCASSLEGETYEQYFGPGTRLTVT.

This clone has just a few counts. In DNA, the CDR3 is TGTGCCAGCAGCGATTCGGGGGACTATGGCTACACCTTC. Its translation is CASSDSGDYGYTF. This sequence joins TRBV11-2 and TRBJ1-2; D is perhaps TRBD1 (5 bases). The CDR3 has 13 residues. Trimming shortened V by 5 bases and J by 3 bases, and 10 bases separated the two germline ends. Per the germline V gene, CDR1 is SGHAT and CDR2 is FQNNGV. Full variable domain (rest looked up from reference TRBV11-2 and TRBJ1-2): EAGVAQSPRYKIIEKRQSVAFWCNPISGHATLYWYQQILGQGPKLLIQFQNNGVVDDSQLPKDRFSAERLKGVDSTLKIQPAKLEDSAVYLCASSDSGDYGYTFGSGTRLTVV.

The gene calls are TRBV5-1 and TRBJ1-1; possibly TRBD1 for D (5 bases). Between the trimmed V and J ends, which lost 4 bases and 0 bases, there was a span of 16 bases. This CDR3 spans 16 amino acids. Germline values: CDR1 SGHRS, CDR2 YFSETQ. This CDR3 is CASSPPFRGLNTEAFF. For the CDR3, the DNA is TGCGCCAGCAGCCCGCCTTTTAGGGGCCTGAACACTGAAGCTTTCTTT.

The chain has TRBV2 and TRBJ2-5; TRBD2 matches 12 bases. The CDR3 has 15 amino acids. V was clipped by 5 bases and J by 2 bases; unmatched bases: 3. Germline V gene sequence: CDR1 SNHLY, CDR2 FYNNEI. The CDR3 loop reads CASSPTSGGQETQYF. The CDR3 DNA follows: TGTGCCAGCAGTCCCACTAGCGGGGGGCAAGAGACCCAGTACTTC.

The rearrangement uses TRBV5-1 and TRBJ2-2, with D perhaps TRBD1 (6 bases). V was shortened by 6 bases and J by 0 bases, with 9 bases between the two germline ends. CDR3 size: 14 residues. Germline-derived CDR1 and CDR2 are SGHRS and YFSETQ. The CDR3 DNA reads as TGCGCCAGCATCAGGGGCCCGAACACCGGGGAGCTGTTTTTT. This encodes CASIRGPNTGELFF.

This clone was seen once. The rearrangement links TRBV5-1 to TRBJ1-1; the match to TRBD1 covers 7 bases. The CDR3 totals 14 residues. Germline V gives CDR1 SGHRS, CDR2 YFSETQ. J gave up 5 bases and V 4 bases, and 8 bases lay outside the gene matches. The CDR3 DNA follows: TGCGCCAGCAGCGAGGTTAACAGGGGAACTGAAGCTTTCTTT. This translates into CASSEVNRGTEAFF.

The chain couples TRBV11-2 to TRBJ1-1; 7 bases map to TRBD1. CDR1 is SGHAT and CDR2 is FQNNGV in the germline V gene. The CDR3 is 15 residues long. The ends lost 4 bases at V and 0 bases at J; junction bases unmatched: 5. DNA of the CDR3: TGTGCCAGCAGCTCTGCCGGGACAGTGAACACTGAAGCTTTCTTT. This encodes CASSSAGTVNTEAFF.